These T cell receptor beta chains were read from a single sample in a study of regulatory T cells in long-lasting Graves disease. In TCRdb, the multiplex PCR reads were re-called with MiXCR into one record per CDR3 protein. The table records approximately 560,000 distinct CDR3 sequences, more than 15% of them present only once. These same records also appear under a second study, on T cells in Graves' hyperthyroidism and ophthalmopathy.

This specimen consisted of peripheral blood mononuclear cells (PBMCs), obtained at new diagnosis, from a patient treated with antithyroid drugs. Source of these receptors: a man aged 18 to 30 with Graves disease. CDR3s include the opening cysteine and the closing phenylalanine or tryptophan. D genes are given only for firm matches. Only part of the rows carry a size: once, few, many, or a class if the clone is expanded.

few,-,TRBJ1-6,TRBV5-1,TGCGCCAGCAGCCCCGGGTGGGGCAGAGATAATTCACCCCTCCACTTT,CASSPGWGRDNSPLHF
many,TRBD1,TRBJ1-4,TRBV12-3/TRBV12-4,TGTGCCAGCAGTACTTGGGACAGGGGGAATGAAAAACTGTTTTTT,CASSTWDRGNEKLFF
few,-,TRBJ1-4,TRBV20-1,TGCAGTGCTAGAGATCGGAGAGGTTCGTCAACTAATGAAAAACTGTTTTTT,CSARDRRGSSTNEKLFF
many,-,TRBJ1-1,TRBV12-3/TRBV12-4,TGTGCCAGCAGCTCGGGGGGAATGAACACTGAAGCTTTCTTT,CASSSGGMNTEAFF
few,-,TRBJ1-2,TRBV14,TGTGCCAGCAGCCAAGATGAGGGGGGCAGCGATGGCTACACCTTC,CASSQDEGGSDGYTF
-,-,TRBJ2-2,TRBV28,TGTGCCAGCAGTTTGCCCGGTATTGACACCGGGGAGCTGTTTTTT,CASSLPGIDTGELFF
many,-,TRBJ2-7,TRBV7-9,TGTGCCAGCAGCTTGGCTGACAGTCCCAAATACGAGCAGTACTTC,CASSLADSPKYEQYF
many,TRBD1,TRBJ2-2,TRBV6-1,TGTGCCAGCAGTGAAAGGGACAGGGGGCCAACCGGGGAGCTGTTTTTT,CASSERDRGPTGELFF
-,-,TRBJ1-3,TRBV7-9,TGTGCCAGCAGCTTGCGTGGGTTTTCTGGAAACACCATATATTTT,CASSLRGFSGNTIYF
-,-,TRBJ2-1,TRBV5-1,TGTGCCAGCAGCTTAACCGGGACCACCTACAATGAGCAGTTCTTC,CASSLTGTTYNEQFF
-,-,TRBJ2-1,TRBV18,TGTGCCAGCTCACCAAAATCAAGAGAGTGGATTCAGCAGGAGCAGTTCTTC,CASSPKSREWIQQEQFF
-,-,TRBJ2-2,TRBV5-1,TGCGCCAGCAGCTGGGGACGAAGCGGGACAGACACCGGGGAGCTGTTTTTT,CASSWGRSGTDTGELFF
many,TRBD2,TRBJ2-7,TRBV25-1,TGTGCCAGCAGTGCGGAGGGACTAGCGGGATCCTACGAGCAGTACTTC,CASSAEGLAGSYEQYF
-,-,TRBJ2-5,TRBV18,TGTGCCAGCTCACCAGGGACGGAGCAAGAGACCCAGTACTTC,CASSPGTEQETQYF
-,-,TRBJ2-1,TRBV20-1,TGCAGTGCTAGAGATATGACCACGTATCGGGATGAGCAGTTCTTC,CSARDMTTYRDEQFF